The 7 T cell receptor beta chains below all came from one sample that was sequenced in a study of blood T cell repertoires in COVID-19 (dated by TCRdb to about 2020). Libraries were built with the immunoSEQ multiplex PCR assay. Sourced from immuneACCESS, this table was stored by TCRdb with only in-frame sequences that have V and J called. A share of the clones is absent; for the studies checked, an unresolved V gene accounts for under half, and the remainder has no known explanation. The sample table holds 60,000 to 75,000 clones, of which over 75% were seen once. The ten largest clones represent under 4.5% of the sample. The sequenced material came from peripheral blood. The receptors shown here come from a human donor in a cohort sampled during active COVID-19.

The CDR3 nucleotides read TGTGCCAGCAGCCAGGGGGGGTTCGGTCAGCCCCAGCATTTT. Encoded protein: CASSQGGFGQPQHF. The rearrangement uses TRBV14 and TRBJ1-5; D perhaps matches TRBD1 (5 bases). This CDR3 spans 14 amino acids. Trimming shortened V by 3 bases and J by 6 bases, and 12 bases separated the two germline ends. Germline CDR1 and CDR2: SGHDN and FVKESK.

V is TRBV27 and J is TRBJ1-5; TRBD1 is a possible D gene (5 bases). V was shortened by 5 bases and J by 0 bases, with 20 bases between the two germline ends. There are 18 residues in the CDR3. From germline, CDR1 is MNHEY and CDR2 SMNVEV (reference sequence). The CDR3 here is CASSRGGGGSYSNQPQHF. The DNA for the CDR3 is TGTGCCAGCAGTCGGGGTGGGGGAGGAAGTTATAGCAATCAGCCCCAGCATTTT.

This chain joins TRBV10-3 and TRBJ2-5, with D possibly TRBD1 on 6 matching bases. From germline, CDR1 is ENHRY and CDR2 SYGVKD. V was pared by 0 bases and J by 2 bases, with 10 bases between. This CDR3 is built from 15 residues. The CDR3 loop reads CAISESGTNQETQYF. CDR3 in DNA: TGTGCCATCAGTGAGTCCGGGACAAATCAAGAGACCCAGTACTTC.

This chain links TRBV19 with TRBJ1-1; possibly TRBD1 for D (6 bases). CDR3 size: 14 residues. Trimming took 3 bases from V and 1 from J, leaving 9 bases between them. Germline V CDR1 and CDR2: LNHDA, SQIVND (reference sequence). In DNA, the CDR3 is TGTGCCAGTAGTATTCGGGGGGCGAACACTGAAGCTTTCTTT. It encodes CASSIRGANTEAFF.

The J gene is TRBJ1-4, the V gene TRBV11-2, with D perhaps TRBD1 (6 bases). Trimming pared 6 bases from V and 7 bases from J, leaving 12 bases between. Germline assignment: CDR1 SGHAT and CDR2 FQNNGV. This CDR3 contains 13 residues. CDR3 sequence (DNA): TGTGCCAGCAGTGGACAGCTCATTGAAAAACTGTTTTTT. Translation gives CASSGQLIEKLFF.

The chain recombines TRBV2 with TRBJ1-6; perhaps TRBD1 as D (6 bases). The CDR3 totals 13 residues. V lost 8 bases, J lost 6 bases, and 11 bases lay in between. Germline V CDR1 and CDR2: SNHLY, FYNNEI. The CDR3 spells CASGTTVNSPLHF. Written as DNA, the CDR3 is TGTGCCAGCGGGACAACCGTTAATTCACCCCTCCACTTT.

The chain employs TRBV6-5 and TRBJ2-3; D not certain. V dropped 4 bases and J dropped 0 bases, with 11 bases sitting between them. CDR3 length: 15 residues. Germline V gene lookup returns CDR1 MNHEY and CDR2 SVGAGI. CDR3 loop: CASSWASTSTDTQYF. The CDR3 nucleotides are TGTGCCAGCAGTTGGGCAAGTACTAGCACAGATACGCAGTATTTT.